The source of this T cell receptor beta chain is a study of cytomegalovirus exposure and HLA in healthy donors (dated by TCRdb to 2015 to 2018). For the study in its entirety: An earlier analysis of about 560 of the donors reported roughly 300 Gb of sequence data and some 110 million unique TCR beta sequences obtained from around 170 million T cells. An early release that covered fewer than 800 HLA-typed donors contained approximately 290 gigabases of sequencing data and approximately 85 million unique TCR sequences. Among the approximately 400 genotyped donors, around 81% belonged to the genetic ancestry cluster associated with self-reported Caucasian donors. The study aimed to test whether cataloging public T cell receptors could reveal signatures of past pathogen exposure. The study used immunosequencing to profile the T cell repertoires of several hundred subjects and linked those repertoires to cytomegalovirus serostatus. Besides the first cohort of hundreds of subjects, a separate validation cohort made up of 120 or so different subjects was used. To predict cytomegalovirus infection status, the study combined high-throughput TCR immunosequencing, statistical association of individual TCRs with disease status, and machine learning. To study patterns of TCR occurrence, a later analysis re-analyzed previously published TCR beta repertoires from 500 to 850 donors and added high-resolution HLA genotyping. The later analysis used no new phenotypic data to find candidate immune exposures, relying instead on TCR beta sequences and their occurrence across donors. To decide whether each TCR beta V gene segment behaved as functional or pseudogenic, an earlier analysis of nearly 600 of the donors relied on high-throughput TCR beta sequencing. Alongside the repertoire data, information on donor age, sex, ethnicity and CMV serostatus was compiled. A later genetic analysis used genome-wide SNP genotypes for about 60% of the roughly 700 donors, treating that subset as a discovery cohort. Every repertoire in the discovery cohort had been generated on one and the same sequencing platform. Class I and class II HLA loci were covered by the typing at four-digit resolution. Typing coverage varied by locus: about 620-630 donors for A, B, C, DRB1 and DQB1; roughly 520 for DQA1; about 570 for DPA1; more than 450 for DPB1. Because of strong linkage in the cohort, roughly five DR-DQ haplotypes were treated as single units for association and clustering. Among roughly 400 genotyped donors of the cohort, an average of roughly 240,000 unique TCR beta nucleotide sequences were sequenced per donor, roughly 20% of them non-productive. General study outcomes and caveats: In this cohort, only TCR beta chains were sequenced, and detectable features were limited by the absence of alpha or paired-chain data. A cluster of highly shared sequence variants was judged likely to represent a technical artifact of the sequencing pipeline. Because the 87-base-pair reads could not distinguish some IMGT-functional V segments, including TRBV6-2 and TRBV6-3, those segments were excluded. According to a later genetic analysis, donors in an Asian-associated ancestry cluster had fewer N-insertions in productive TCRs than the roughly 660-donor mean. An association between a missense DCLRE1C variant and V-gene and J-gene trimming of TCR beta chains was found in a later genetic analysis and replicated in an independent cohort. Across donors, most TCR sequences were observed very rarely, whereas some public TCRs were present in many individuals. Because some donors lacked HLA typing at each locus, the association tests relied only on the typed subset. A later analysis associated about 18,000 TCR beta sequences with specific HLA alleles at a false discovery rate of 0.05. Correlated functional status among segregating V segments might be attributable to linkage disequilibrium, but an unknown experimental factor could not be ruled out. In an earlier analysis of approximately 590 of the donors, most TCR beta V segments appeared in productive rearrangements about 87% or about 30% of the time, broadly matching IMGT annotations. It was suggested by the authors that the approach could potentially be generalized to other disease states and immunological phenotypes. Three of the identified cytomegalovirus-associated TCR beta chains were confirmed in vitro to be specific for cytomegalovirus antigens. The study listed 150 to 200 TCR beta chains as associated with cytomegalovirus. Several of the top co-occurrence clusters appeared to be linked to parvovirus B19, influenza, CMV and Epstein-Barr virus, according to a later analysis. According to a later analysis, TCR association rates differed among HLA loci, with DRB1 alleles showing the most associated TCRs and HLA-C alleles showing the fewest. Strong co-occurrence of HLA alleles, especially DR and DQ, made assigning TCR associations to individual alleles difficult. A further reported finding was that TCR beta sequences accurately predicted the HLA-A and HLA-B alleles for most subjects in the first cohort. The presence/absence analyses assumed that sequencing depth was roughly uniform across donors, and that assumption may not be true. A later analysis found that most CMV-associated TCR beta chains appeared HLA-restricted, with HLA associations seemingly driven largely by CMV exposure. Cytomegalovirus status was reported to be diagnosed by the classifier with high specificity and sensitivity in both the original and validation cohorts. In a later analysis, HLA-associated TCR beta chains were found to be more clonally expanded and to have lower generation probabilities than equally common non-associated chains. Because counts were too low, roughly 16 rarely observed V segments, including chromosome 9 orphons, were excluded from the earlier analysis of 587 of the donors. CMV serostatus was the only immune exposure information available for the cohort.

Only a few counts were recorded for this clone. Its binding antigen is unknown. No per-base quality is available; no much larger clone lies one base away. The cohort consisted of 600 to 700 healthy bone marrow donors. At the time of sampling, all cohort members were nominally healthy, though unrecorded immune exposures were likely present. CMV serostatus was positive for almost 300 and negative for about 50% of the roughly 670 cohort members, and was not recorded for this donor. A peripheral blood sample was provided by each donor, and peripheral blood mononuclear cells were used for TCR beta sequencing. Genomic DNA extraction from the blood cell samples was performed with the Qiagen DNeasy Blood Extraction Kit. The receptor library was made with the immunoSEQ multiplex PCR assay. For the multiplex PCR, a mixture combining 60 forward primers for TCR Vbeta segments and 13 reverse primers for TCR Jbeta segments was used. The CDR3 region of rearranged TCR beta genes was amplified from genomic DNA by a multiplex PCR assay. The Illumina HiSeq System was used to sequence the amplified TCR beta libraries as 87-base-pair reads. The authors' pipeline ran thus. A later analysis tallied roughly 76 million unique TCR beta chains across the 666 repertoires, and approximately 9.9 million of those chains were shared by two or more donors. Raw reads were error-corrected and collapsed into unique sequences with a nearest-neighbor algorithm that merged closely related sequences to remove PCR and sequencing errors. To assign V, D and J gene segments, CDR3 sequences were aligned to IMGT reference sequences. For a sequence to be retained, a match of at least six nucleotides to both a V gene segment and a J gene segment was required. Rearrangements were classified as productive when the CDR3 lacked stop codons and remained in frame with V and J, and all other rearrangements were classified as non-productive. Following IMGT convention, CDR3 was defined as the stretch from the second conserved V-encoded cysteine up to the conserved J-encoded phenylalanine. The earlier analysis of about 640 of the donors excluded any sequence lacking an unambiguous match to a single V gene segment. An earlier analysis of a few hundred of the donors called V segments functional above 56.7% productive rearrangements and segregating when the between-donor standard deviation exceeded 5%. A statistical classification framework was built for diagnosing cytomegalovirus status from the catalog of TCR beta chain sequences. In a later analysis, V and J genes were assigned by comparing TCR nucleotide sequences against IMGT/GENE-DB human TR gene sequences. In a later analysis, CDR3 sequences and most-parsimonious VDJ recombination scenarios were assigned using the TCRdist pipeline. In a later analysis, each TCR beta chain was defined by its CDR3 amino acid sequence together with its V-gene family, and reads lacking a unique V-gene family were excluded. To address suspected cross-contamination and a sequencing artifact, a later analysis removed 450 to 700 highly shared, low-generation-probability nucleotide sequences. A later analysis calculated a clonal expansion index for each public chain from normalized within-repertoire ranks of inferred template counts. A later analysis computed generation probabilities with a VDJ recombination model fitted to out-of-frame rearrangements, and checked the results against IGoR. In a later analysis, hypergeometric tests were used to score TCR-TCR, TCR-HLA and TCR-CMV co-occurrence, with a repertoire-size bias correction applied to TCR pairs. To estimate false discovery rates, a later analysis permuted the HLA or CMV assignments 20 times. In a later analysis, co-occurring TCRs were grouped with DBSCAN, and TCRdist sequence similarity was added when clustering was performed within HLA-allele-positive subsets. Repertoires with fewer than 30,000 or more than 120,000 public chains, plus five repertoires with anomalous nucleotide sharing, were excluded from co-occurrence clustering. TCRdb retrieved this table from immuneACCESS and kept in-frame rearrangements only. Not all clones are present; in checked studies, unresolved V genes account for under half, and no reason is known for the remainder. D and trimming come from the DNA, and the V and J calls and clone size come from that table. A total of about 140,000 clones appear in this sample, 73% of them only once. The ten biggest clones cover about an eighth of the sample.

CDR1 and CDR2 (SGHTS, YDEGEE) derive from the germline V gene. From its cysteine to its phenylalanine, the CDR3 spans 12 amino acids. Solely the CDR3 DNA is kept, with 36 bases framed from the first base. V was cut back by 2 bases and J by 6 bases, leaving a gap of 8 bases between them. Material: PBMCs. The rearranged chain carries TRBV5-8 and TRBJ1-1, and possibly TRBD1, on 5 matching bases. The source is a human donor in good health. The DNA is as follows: TGTGCCAGCAGCTTTCCAGGGTCTGAAGCTTTCTTT. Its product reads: CASSFPGSEAFF.